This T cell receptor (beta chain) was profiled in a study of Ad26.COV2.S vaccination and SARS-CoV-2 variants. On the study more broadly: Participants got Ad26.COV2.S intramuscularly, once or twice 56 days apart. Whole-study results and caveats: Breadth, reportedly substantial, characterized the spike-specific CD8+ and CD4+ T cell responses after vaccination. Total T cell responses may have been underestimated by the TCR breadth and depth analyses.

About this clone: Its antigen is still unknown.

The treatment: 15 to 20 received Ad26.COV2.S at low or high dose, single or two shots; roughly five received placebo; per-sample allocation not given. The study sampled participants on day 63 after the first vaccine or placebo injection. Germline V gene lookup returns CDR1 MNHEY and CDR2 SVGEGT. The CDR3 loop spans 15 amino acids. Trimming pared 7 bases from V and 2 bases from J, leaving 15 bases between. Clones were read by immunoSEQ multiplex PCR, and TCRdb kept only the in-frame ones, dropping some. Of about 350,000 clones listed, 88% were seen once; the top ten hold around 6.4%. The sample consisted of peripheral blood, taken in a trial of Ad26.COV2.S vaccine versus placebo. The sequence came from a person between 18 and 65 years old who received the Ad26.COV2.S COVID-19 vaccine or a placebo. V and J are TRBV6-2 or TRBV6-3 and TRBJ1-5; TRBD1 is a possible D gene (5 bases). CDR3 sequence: CASTPPGEGNQPQHF. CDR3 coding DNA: TGTGCCAGCACCCCCCCGGGGGAAGGCAATCAGCCCCAGCATTTT.